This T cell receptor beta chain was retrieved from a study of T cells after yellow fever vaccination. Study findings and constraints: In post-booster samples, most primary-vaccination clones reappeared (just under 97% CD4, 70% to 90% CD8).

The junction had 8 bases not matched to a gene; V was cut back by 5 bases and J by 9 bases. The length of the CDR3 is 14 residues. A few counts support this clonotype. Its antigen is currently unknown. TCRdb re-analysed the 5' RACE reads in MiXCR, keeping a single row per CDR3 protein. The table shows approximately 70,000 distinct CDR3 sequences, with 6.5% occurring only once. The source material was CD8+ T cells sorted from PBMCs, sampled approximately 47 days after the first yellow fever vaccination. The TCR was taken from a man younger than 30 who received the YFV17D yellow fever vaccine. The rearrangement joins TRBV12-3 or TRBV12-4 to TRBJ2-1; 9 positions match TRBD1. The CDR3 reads CASSPGTGRGEQFF. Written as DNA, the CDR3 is TGTGCCAGCAGTCCCGGGACAGGGCGTGGTGAGCAGTTCTTC.